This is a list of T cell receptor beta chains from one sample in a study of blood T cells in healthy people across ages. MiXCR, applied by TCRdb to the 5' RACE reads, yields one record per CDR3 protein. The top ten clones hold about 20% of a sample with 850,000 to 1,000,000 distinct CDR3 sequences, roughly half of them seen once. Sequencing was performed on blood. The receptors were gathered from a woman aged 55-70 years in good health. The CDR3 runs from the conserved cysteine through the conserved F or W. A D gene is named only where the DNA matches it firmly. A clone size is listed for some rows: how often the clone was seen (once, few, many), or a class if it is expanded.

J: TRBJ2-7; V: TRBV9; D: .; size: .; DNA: TGTGCCAGCAGCGTAGGGCAAAGCGACTACGAGCAGTACTTC; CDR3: CASSVGQSDYEQYF
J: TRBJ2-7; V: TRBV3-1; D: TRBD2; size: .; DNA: TGTGCCAGCAGCCCGGGACTAACCCCCTACGAGCAGTACTTC; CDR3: CASSPGLTPYEQYF
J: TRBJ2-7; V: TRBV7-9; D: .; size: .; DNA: TGTGCCAGCAGCCCCCGGGACGGCGCTAGGTTTGAGCAGTACTTC; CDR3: CASSPRDGARFEQYF
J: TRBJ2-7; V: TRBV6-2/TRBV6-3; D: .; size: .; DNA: TGTGCCAGTACGTGGGGGGACAAGAGCTCCTACGAGCAGTACTTC; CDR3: CASTWGDKSSYEQYF
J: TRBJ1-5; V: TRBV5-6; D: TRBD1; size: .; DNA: TGTGCCGGCAGCTCAGGGGGACAGCAGCCCCAGCATTTT; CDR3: CAGSSGGQQPQHF
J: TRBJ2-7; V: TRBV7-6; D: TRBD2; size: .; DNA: TGTGCCAGCAGCGGGACTACCTCCTACGAGCAGTACTTC; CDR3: CASSGTTSYEQYF
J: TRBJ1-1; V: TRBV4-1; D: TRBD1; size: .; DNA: TGCGCCAGCAGCCAAGCTCACAGGGGAAGGACTGAAGCTTTCTTT; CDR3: CASSQAHRGRTEAFF
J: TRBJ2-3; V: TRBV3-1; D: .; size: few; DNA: TGTGCCAGCAGCCAAGAGGCCAACACAGATACGCAGTATTTT; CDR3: CASSQEANTDTQYF
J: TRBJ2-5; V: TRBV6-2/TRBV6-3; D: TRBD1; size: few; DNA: TGTGCCAGCAGCACAGCGGCAGGGGGTCGAGAGACCCAGTACTTC; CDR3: CASSTAAGGRETQYF
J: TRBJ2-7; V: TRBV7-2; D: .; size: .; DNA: TGTGCCAGCAGCTTAGTCGGGACGGAAAACTACGAGCAGTACTTC; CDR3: CASSLVGTENYEQYF
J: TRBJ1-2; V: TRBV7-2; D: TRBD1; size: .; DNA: TGTGCCAGCAGCTCGAGACCGGGACAGGGAGGGGGCTACACCTTC; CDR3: CASSSRPGQGGGYTF
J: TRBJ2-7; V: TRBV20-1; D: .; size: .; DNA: TGCAGTGCTAGCGGGGGTCCCTACGAGCAGTACTTC; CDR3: CSASGGPYEQYF
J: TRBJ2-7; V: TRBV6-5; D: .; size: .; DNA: TGTGCCAGCAGTGATCGAACTAGTCGGGACGAGCAGTACTTC; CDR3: CASSDRTSRDEQYF
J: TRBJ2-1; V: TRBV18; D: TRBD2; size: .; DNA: TGTGCCAGCTCACCCTGGACTAGCGGGAGTAACATCGTCTACAATGAGCAGTTCTTC; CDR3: CASSPWTSGSNIVYNEQFF
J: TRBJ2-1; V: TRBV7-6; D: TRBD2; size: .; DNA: TGTGCCAGCAGCGTAGCCCAGCGGGGAGGTGAGCAGTTCTTC; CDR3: CASSVAQRGGEQFF
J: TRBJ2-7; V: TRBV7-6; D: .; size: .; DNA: TGTGCCAGCAGCTCGGACGGATCCTTATACGAGCAGTACTTC; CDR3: CASSSDGSLYEQYF
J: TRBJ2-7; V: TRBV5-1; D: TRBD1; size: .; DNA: TGCGCCAGCAGCCCTTCGACAGGGCTCTCCTACGAGCAGTACTTC; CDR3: CASSPSTGLSYEQYF
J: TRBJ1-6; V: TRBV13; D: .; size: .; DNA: TGTGCCAGCAGCCTCCCCGGTTCACCCCTCCACTTT; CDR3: CASSLPGSPLHF
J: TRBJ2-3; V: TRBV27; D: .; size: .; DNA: TGTGCCAGCAGTAAGACGGGTTATACGCAGTATTTT; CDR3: CASSKTGYTQYF
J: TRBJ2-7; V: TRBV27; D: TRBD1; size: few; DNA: TGTGCCAGCAGAGTACAGGGGGCGTACGAGCAGTACTTC; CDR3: CASRVQGAYEQYF
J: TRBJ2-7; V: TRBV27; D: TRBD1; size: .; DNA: TGTGCCAGCAGTACGAATAGACAGGGGGAGTACGAGCAGTACTTC; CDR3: CASSTNRQGEYEQYF
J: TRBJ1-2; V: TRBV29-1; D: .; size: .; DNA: TGCAGCGCTCGCTGGGGACAAACCTATGGCTACACCTTC; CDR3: CSARWGQTYGYTF
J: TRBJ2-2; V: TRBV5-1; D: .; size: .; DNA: TGCGCCAGCAGCTTGTCCCGGACTCTAGGGACCGGGGAGCTGTTTTTT; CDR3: CASSLSRTLGTGELFF
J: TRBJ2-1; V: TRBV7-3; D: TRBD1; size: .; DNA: TGTGCCAGCAGCCCGTCCGGGACAGGGGATTTCGAGCAGTTCTTC; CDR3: CASSPSGTGDFEQFF
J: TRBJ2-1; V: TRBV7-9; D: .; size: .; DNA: TGTGCCAGCAGGCCCCGGGACTCCCTAAGCAATGAGCAGTTCTTC; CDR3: CASRPRDSLSNEQFF
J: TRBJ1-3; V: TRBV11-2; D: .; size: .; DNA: TGTGCCAGCAGTACGGGACGCAGCTCTGGAAACACCTTATATTTT; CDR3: CASSTGRSSGNTLYF
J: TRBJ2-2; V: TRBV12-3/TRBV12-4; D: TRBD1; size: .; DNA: TGTGCCAGCAGTGGGACAGCCCAGAAGAACACCGGGGAGCTGTTTTTT; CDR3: CASSGTAQKNTGELFF
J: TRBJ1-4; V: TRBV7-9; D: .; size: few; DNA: TGTGCCAGCAGCTTAACATCAGGGAGAGTTGAAAAACTGTTTTTT; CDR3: CASSLTSGRVEKLFF
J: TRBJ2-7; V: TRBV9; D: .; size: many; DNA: TGTGCCAGCAGCGTGGCAGGGTCCTACGAGCAGTACTTC; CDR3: CASSVAGSYEQYF
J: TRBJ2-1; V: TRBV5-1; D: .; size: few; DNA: TGCGCCAGCAGCTTGGGCGGCACCCCCTACAATGAGCAGTTCTTC; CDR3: CASSLGGTPYNEQFF
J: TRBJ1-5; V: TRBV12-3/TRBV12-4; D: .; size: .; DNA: TGTGCCAGCAGGTCAGGGACCAATCAGCCCCAGCATTTT; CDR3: CASRSGTNQPQHF
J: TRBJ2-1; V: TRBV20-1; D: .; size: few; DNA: TGCAGTGCTAGTCCCTCCCGGGACTCCGAGCAGTTCTTC; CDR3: CSASPSRDSEQFF
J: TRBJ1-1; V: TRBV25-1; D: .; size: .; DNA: TGTGCCAGCAGCGCTAACGTGAGGGGAGCTTTCTTT; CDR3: CASSANVRGAFF
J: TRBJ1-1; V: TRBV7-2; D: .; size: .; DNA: TGTGCCAGCAGCTTAAGTGTGGCAGGAGCTTTCTTT; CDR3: CASSLSVAGAFF
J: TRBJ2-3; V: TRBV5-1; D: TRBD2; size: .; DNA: TGCGCCAGCAGCTTGGCGTTAGCGGGGGCCGGAGATACGCAGTATTTT; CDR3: CASSLALAGAGDTQYF
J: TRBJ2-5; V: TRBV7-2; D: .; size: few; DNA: TGTGCCAGCAGCTGGGCGGTTGGCAGGGTAGGAGAGACCCAGTACTTC; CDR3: CASSWAVGRVGETQYF
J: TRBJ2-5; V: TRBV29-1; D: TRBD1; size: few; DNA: TGCAGCGGCGCGACAGGGGATGGGGGTGAGACCCAGTACTTC; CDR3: CSGATGDGGETQYF
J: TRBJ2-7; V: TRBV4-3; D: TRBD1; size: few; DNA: TGCGCCAGCAGCCAAGAAGCGACAGGGGACCCCGACGAGCAGTACTTC; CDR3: CASSQEATGDPDEQYF
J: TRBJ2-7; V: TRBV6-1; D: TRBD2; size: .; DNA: TGTGCCAGCAGTCGGGGGGGACGTTCGTTCTACGAGCAGTACTTC; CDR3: CASSRGGRSFYEQYF
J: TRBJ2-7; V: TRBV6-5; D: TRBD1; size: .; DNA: TGTGCCAGCAGCGGACAGGGTGAAGACTACGAGCAGTACTTC; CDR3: CASSGQGEDYEQYF
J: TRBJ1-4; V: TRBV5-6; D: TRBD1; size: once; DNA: TGTGCCAGCAGCTTCCGGGACAGGGGGCGTCGGACTGAAAAACTGTTTTTT; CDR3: CASSFRDRGRRTEKLFF
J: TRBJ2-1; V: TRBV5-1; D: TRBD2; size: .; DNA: TGCGCCAGCAGCTTGGCAACTAGCGGGGGGTACAATGAGCAGTTCTTC; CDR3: CASSLATSGGYNEQFF